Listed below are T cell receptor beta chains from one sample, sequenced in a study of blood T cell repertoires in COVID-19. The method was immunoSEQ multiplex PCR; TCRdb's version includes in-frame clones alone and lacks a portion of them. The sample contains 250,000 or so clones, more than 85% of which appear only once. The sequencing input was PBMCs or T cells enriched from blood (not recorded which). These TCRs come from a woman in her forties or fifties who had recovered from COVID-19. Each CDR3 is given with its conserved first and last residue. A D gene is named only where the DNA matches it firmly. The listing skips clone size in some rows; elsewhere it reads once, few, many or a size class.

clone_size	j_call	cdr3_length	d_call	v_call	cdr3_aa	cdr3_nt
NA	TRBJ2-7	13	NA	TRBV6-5	CASSYSNSYEQYF	TGTGCCAGCAGTTACTCGAACAGCTACGAGCAGTACTTC
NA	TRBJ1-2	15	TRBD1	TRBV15	CATSPGQPGIYGYTF	TGTGCCACCAGCCCGGGACAGCCGGGCATCTATGGCTACACCTTC
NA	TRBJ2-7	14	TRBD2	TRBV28	CAIGPGGISYEQYF	TGTGCCATAGGACCCGGGGGGATCTCCTACGAGCAGTACTTC
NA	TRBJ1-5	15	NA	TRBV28	CASSPGDNSNQPQHF	TGTGCCAGCAGTCCGGGGGATAATAGCAATCAGCCCCAGCATTTT
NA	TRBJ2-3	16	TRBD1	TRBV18	CASSQGQPFRTDTQYF	TGTGCCAGCTCACAGGGACAGCCCTTCCGCACAGATACGCAGTATTTT
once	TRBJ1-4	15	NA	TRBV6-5	CASKEEGATNEKLFF	TGTGCCAGCAAGGAAGAAGGAGCGACTAATGAAAAACTGTTTTTT
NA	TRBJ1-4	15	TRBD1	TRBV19	CASSIGGTGYEKLFF	TGTGCCAGTAGTATTGGCGGGACAGGGTATGAAAAACTGTTTTTT
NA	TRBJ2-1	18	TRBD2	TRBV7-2	CASSFGFSGSIYPNEQFF	TGTGCCAGCAGCTTCGGATTTAGCGGGAGTATCTACCCCAATGAGCAGTTCTTC
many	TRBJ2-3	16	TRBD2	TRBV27	CASRVSGTVGTDTQYF	TGTGCCAGCAGGGTTAGCGGGACGGTTGGCACAGATACGCAGTATTTT
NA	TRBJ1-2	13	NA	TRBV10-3	CAIRGDNLLDYTF	TGTGCCATCAGGGGCGATAACTTACTGGACTACACCTTC
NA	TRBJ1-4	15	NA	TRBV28	CASSFRGRAGEKLFF	TGTGCCAGCAGTTTTCGGGGACGGGCGGGAGAAAAACTGTTTTTT
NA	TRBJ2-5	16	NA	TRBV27	CASSPLKGRGVETQYF	TGTGCCAGCAGTCCACTCAAAGGGAGGGGGGTGGAGACCCAGTACTTC
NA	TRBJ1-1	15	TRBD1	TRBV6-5	CASSNPGQGNTEAFF	TGTGCCAGCAGTAACCCGGGACAGGGGAACACTGAAGCTTTCTTT
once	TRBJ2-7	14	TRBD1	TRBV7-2	CASSLTGNSYEQYF	TGTGCCAGCAGCTTGACAGGGAACTCCTACGAGCAGTACTTC
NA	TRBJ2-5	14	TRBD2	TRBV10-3	CAISDTSVQETQYF	TGTGCCATCAGTGATACTAGCGTCCAAGAGACCCAGTACTTC
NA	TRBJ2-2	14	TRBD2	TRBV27	CASSFRGESGELFF	TGTGCCAGCAGTTTTCGGGGGGAATCCGGGGAGCTGTTTTTT
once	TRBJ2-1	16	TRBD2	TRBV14	CASSHPFLAGVNEQFF	TGTGCCAGCAGCCACCCTTTTCTAGCGGGAGTAAATGAGCAGTTCTTC
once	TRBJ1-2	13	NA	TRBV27	CASSLRAGYGYTF	TGTGCCAGCAGTTTACGTGCGGGGTATGGCTACACCTTC
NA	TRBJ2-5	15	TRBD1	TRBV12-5	CASGNYMGQKRTQYF	TGTGCTAGTGGAAACTACATGGGACAGAAGAGAACCCAGTACTTC
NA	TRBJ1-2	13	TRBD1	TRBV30	CAWSEQGNYGYTF	TGTGCCTGGAGTGAACAGGGGAACTATGGCTACACCTTC
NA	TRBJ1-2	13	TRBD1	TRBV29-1	CSVVRQGGNGYTF	TGCAGCGTTGTGAGACAGGGGGGGAATGGCTACACCTTC
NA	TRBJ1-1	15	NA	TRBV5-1	CASNPTGGEGTEAFF	TGCGCCAGCAACCCTACCGGCGGGGAAGGCACTGAAGCTTTCTTT
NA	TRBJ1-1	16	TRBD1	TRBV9	CASSSRSGTGDTEAFF	TGTGCCAGCAGCTCCCGGTCCGGGACAGGGGACACTGAAGCTTTCTTT